A selection of T cell receptor beta chains follows, all from one sample in a study of high-grade serous ovarian cancer treatment subgroups. The protocol was immunoSEQ multiplex PCR, while the TCRdb copy is restricted to in-frame clones and leaves out a portion. The sample shows approximately 17,000 clones, around 73% of them seen only once. Material for sequencing was tumor tissue. The receptor set was obtained from a human donor with high-grade serous ovarian cancer. The CDR3 runs from the conserved cysteine through the conserved F or W. The D gene is left open where the match is weak. For some rows the clone size is stated as once, few or many, or as a class when expanded; others skip it.

v_gene,d_gene,j_gene,abundance,CDR3nt,CDR3aa
TRBV19,-,TRBJ2-1,-,TGTGCCAGTAGTTCGCCCGGATACGTCTCCTACAATGAGCAGTTCTTC,CASSSPGYVSYNEQFF
TRBV19,-,TRBJ1-2,-,TGTGCCAGTTGGGGCCTAGTTACGGCCTTCTATGGCTACACCTTC,CASWGLVTAFYGYTF
TRBV5-6,-,TRBJ1-1,-,TGTGCCAGCAGCCCCCCCCGGGCGCATACCACTGAAGCTTTCTTT,CASSPPRAHTTEAFF
TRBV7-9,-,TRBJ1-2,-,TGTGCCAGCAGCTTCCCACAAGGTGTTGCCTCCGGCTACACCTTC,CASSFPQGVASGYTF
TRBV7-2,-,TRBJ1-6,-,TGTGCCAGCACCCTCGGGTGGCGTAATTCACCCCTCCACTTT,CASTLGWRNSPLHF
TRBV10-3,-,TRBJ1-2,-,TGTGCCATCGGGGACGGCGATGGCTACACCTTC,CAIGDGDGYTF
TRBV6-5,-,TRBJ2-7,few,TGTGCCAGCAGATATACAGGGATAGTCAACGAGCAGTACTTC,CASRYTGIVNEQYF
TRBV2,-,TRBJ1-1,few,TGTGCCAGCAGAGCGGACGGGAACACTGAAGCTTTCTTT,CASRADGNTEAFF
TRBV6-5,-,TRBJ1-1,-,TGTGCCAGCAGGGCTACAGGGTCCCCCACTGAAGCTTTCTTT,CASRATGSPTEAFF
TRBV11-1,TRBD1,TRBJ1-6,few,TGTGCCAGCAGCCGCTCGGGACAGCTCACCCAACCCCTCCACTTT,CASSRSGQLTQPLHF
TRBV9,-,TRBJ1-6,few,TGTGCCAGCAGCGTAGTTGGACAGCCCAATTCACCCCTCCACTTT,CASSVVGQPNSPLHF
TRBV2,-,TRBJ2-4,-,TGTGCCAGCAAAAGGGTTGTAGCCAAAAACATTCAGTACTTC,CASKRVVAKNIQYF
TRBV10-3,TRBD1,TRBJ1-1,-,TGTGCCATCCGGGACAGGGAAGGTGATGGCACTGAAGCTTTCTTT,CAIRDREGDGTEAFF
TRBV6-5,-,TRBJ2-2,-,TGTGCCAGCAGCCGGCGCAGGGGAACCGGGGAGCTGTTTTTT,CASSRRRGTGELFF
TRBV6-5,-,TRBJ2-4,-,TGTGCCAGCAGCGGGACAATTAAAGACATTCAGTACTTC,CASSGTIKDIQYF
TRBV4-2,-,TRBJ2-7,once,TGTGCCAGCAGGCCTGAGGACAGTGATATAACCTACGAGCAGTACTTC,CASRPEDSDITYEQYF
TRBV7-2,TRBD1,TRBJ1-5,-,TGTGCCAGCAGCTTAGAGACAGGGGTTGGTATCGGTCAGCCCCAGCATTTT,CASSLETGVGIGQPQHF
TRBV6-6,TRBD1,TRBJ1-2,-,TGTGCCAGCAGTTCCTGGGACAGTCCCAACTATGGCTACACCTTC,CASSSWDSPNYGYTF
TRBV9,-,TRBJ1-2,-,TGTGCCAGCAGCGATGACAGCGGCGACTATGGCTACACCTTC,CASSDDSGDYGYTF
TRBV28,TRBD1,TRBJ1-5,-,TGTGCCAGCACCAACCGACAGGGGACCTATAGCAATCAGCCCCAGCATTTT,CASTNRQGTYSNQPQHF
TRBV6-5,-,TRBJ2-7,medium-sized,TGTGCCAGCAGTTATGGGACGCCTCCGCCGGCCTACGAGCAGTACTTC,CASSYGTPPPAYEQYF
TRBV4-1,TRBD2,TRBJ2-3,-,TGCGCCAGCAGCCAAGGGGGGGTGATAACTAGCGGGGGGTTCAGTCAACCAGATACGCAGTATTTT,CASSQGGVITSGGFSQPDTQYF
TRBV6-6,TRBD1,TRBJ1-4,-,TGTGCCAGCAGTTATTCTGGGACAGGAGGCGAAAAACTGTTTTTT,CASSYSGTGGEKLFF
TRBV7-3,-,TRBJ1-1,-,TGTGCCAGCCGCTTTCCCTCAGGGTTACGCGTGAACACTGAAGCTTTCTTT,CASRFPSGLRVNTEAFF
TRBV5-1,-,TRBJ2-1,-,TGCGCCAGCAGCCTAGACAGTACCTCCTACAATGAGCAGTTCTTC,CASSLDSTSYNEQFF
TRBV25-1,-,TRBJ1-6,few,TGCCACGGGGACAATTCACCCCTCCACTTT,CHGDNSPLHF